This T cell receptor beta chain was sequenced during a study of shared clonotypes between healthy human individuals. Naive CD8 cells, CD45RO-negative and positively selected for CCR7, excluded terminally differentiated effector memory CD45RA+ cells. V lost 5 bases to trimming and J lost 0 bases; unmatched junction nucleotides: 10. The CDR3 spans 17 residues. Germline values: CDR1 PRHDT, CDR2 FYEKMQ (reference sequence). Study-level results: Tissues were not sampled, only blood, and their repertoires likely differ. Across a few donors, naive CD4 shared roughly 5%, naive CD8 more than 3%, memory CD4 roughly 2.4%, memory CD8 0.4% to 0.5%.

Deep was the level used in running the assay. TCRdb keeps only in-frame clones here, not all; method: immunoSEQ multiplex PCR. The data hold roughly 2,000,000 clones, with about 94% observed a single time. A note on this clone: The antigen remains unidentified.

Sequenced sample: naive CD8+ T cells from PBMCs. The TCR sequence derives from a man younger than 35 in good health. Some clones in this sample may be carry-over from other donors' samples. The chain employs TRBV13 and TRBJ2-1; TRBD2 matches 7 bases. This CDR3 reads CASSPKAGKSSYNEQFF. Here the CDR3 DNA reads TGTGCCAGCAGCCCCAAAGCGGGAAAGAGCTCCTACAATGAGCAGTTCTTC. The whole variable domain, filled in from reference TRBV13 and TRBJ2-1, reads AAGVIQSPRHLIKEKRETATLKCYPIPRHDTVYWYQQGPGQDPQFLISFYEKMQSDKGSIPDRFSAQQFSDYHSELNMSSLELGDSALYFCASSPKAGKSSYNEQFFGPGTRLTVL.